These 22 T cell receptor beta chains were all obtained from the same sample, sequenced in a study of T cells in Graves' hyperthyroidism and ophthalmopathy. RNA transcripts served as the template for amplifying TCR beta CDR3 regions. An initial round of RT-PCR targeting the TCR CDR3 relied on the HTBI primer set. One entry per CDR3 protein results from TCRdb running MiXCR on the multiplex PCR reads. The sample has a few hundred thousand distinct CDR3 sequences, around 15% seen once. Sequenced input: blood. These receptors all stem from a woman aged 18-29 years with Graves' hyperthyroidism.

In this sample, this clonotype turned up many times. The CDR3 spells CASSEGVTDTQYF. The CDR3, as DNA: TGTGCCAGCTCAGAAGGAGTCACAGATACGCAGTATTTT. This chain connects TRBV18 to TRBJ2-3, with D uncertain. Germline V CDR1 and CDR2: KGHSH, LQKENI. The CDR3 loop spans 13 amino acids. V gave up 5 bases and J gave up 2 bases, with 8 bases separating them.

This clonotype was counted ten times or more. V usage is TRBV20-1 and J usage is TRBJ2-7; D call uncertain. The CDR3 spans 12 residues. The germline V gene encodes CDR1 DFQATT and CDR2 SNEGSKA (reference sequence). Trimming left V 6 bases short and J 2 bases short, with 11 bases between. This CDR3 reads CSATDGPYEQYF. The CDR3 DNA sequence: TGCAGTGCCACGGACGGCCCCTACGAGCAGTACTTC.

This clonotype was seen only a few times. V is TRBV9 and J is TRBJ1-4; 8 bases match TRBD1. This CDR3 is 14 amino acids long. The V and J ends lost 5 bases and 8 bases, in that order; junction bases with no gene match: 8. Germline V gives CDR1 SGDLS, CDR2 YYNGEE. For the CDR3, the DNA is TGTGCCAGCAGTCCCGGGACAGGAGTCGAAAAACTGTTTTTT. Encoded protein: CASSPGTGVEKLFF.

V is TRBV6-1 and J is TRBJ1-1, with a possible D match to TRBD1 (6 bases). The germline V and J ends were trimmed by 5 bases and 1 base, with 14 bases remaining between them. Germline values: CDR1 MNHNS, CDR2 SASEGT. The CDR3 sequence is 15 residues long. The CDR3 sequence is CASSPTVTGNTEAFF. The CDR3 DNA reads TGTGCCAGCAGTCCTACGGTGACAGGGAACACTGAAGCTTTCTTT.

Written as DNA, the CDR3 is TGTGCCAGCAGTTCAATAGCGGGAGTAAGCTACAATGAGCAGTTCTTC. Its protein is CASSSIAGVSYNEQFF. This rearrangement joins TRBV27 to TRBJ2-1; 9 bases line up with TRBD2. Germline V gene data show CDR1 as MNHEY and CDR2 as SMNVEV (reference sequence). V trimming: 4 bases; J trimming: 3 bases; junction bases outside the gene matches: 7. The CDR3 has 16 residues.

The gene calls are TRBV6-2 or TRBV6-3 and TRBJ2-1; D gene unclear. The germline V gene has CDR1 MNHEY and CDR2 SVGEGT. V was trimmed by 5 bases and J by 3 bases, leaving 14 bases between them. The CDR3 loop spans 15 amino acids. The CDR3 spells CASSGIGRLYNEQFF. The CDR3 DNA sequence: TGTGCCAGCAGTGGGATAGGACGCCTCTACAATGAGCAGTTCTTC.

The table lists this clonotype with many counts. J is TRBJ2-1 and V is TRBV3-1; no definite D call. V was pared by 4 bases and J by 6 bases, with 13 bases between. The CDR3 is 14 residues long. The germline gives CDR1 LGHDT, CDR2 YNNKEL (reference sequence). This chain's CDR3 is CASSLTDYGNEQFF. The CDR3 DNA reads TGTGCCAGCAGCCTTACCGATTATGGCAATGAGCAGTTCTTC.

This clonotype was observed a handful of times. The chain employs TRBV27 and TRBJ2-2, with D unclear. V was clipped by 0 bases and J by 6 bases, with 5 bases between them. Germline CDR1 reads MNHEY; CDR2 reads SMNVEV (reference sequence). This CDR3 spans 13 amino acids. For the CDR3, the DNA is TGTGCCAGCAGTTTATCGTTCCCCGGGGAGCTGTTTTTT. Its translation: CASSLSFPGELFF.

This clonotype was counted ten times or more. The chain employs TRBV27 and TRBJ2-3; a weak D match, TRBD2 (5 bases). This CDR3 is 13 amino acids long. The germline V gene encodes CDR1 MNHEY and CDR2 SMNVEV (reference sequence). V lost 8 bases and J 0 bases, leaving 9 bases between the germline ends. The CDR3: CASGSGSTDTQYF. CDR3 DNA sequence: TGTGCCAGCGGGAGCGGAAGCACAGATACGCAGTATTTT.

This clonotype occurred many times. CDR3 DNA sequence: TGCGCCAGCAGCCCTGGGACTAGCGGGAGTCATGAGCAGTTCTTC. Its translation: CASSPGTSGSHEQFF. This chain joins TRBV4-1 and TRBJ2-1; TRBD2 aligns across 14 bases. CDR1 MGHRA and CDR2 YSYEKL come from the germline V gene. This CDR3 is built from 15 residues. J gave up 8 bases and V 4 bases, and 4 bases lay outside the gene matches.

The V and J genes are TRBV6-1 and TRBJ1-2, with TRBD1 matching over 9 bases. There are 14 residues in the CDR3. Germline V gene data show CDR1 as MNHNS and CDR2 as SASEGT. After removal of 7 bases from V and 3 bases from J, the junction contained 6 bases not matched to a gene. The CDR3 bases are TGTGCCAGCAACCTAGGACAGGGGTACTATGGCTACACCTTC. It specifies CASNLGQGYYGYTF.

The rearrangement joins TRBV19 to TRBJ2-2; 7 nucleotides align to TRBD1. There are 15 residues in the CDR3. The germline V gene encodes CDR1 LNHDA and CDR2 SQIVND (reference sequence). V dropped 7 bases and J dropped 5; count of bases not matched to a gene: 10. CDR3 sequence reads: CASIRGGAWTGELFF. For the CDR3, the DNA is TGTGCCAGTATAAGAGGGGGCGCTTGGACCGGGGAGCTGTTTTTT.

In this sample, this clonotype turned up many times. The CDR3 DNA reads as TGTGCCAGCAGCCACCGACAGGGGAAGAATGAGCAGTTCTTC. It yields the protein CASSHRQGKNEQFF. The chain links TRBV3-1 to TRBJ2-1, with 8 positions matching TRBD1. The J segment lost 7 bases and the V segment lost 3 bases, leaving 5 bases of the junction unmatched. The CDR3 extends over 14 amino acids. Germline CDR1 reads LGHDT; CDR2 reads YNNKEL (reference sequence).

This clonotype was recorded many times. The chain has TRBV2 and TRBJ1-1; a possible D gene is TRBD1 (6 bases). Germline values: CDR1 SNHLY, CDR2 FYNNEI. This CDR3 region has 12 residues. V was shortened by 6 bases and J by 8 bases, with 13 bases between the two germline ends. This chain's CDR3 is CASRGTNGEAFF. The CDR3 coding sequence is TGTGCCAGCAGAGGGACAAACGGCGAAGCTTTCTTT.

This clonotype was seen only a few times. A clone one base away is much larger, so this may be a read error. The chain is built from TRBV28 and TRBJ2-1; TRBD2 might be the D (6 bases). Near its end, the DNA agrees better with TRBJ2-7, so the J call may be wrong. This CDR3 is 12 amino acids long. CDR1 MDHEN and CDR2 SYDVKM come from the germline V gene. CDR3: CAGRGANNEQYF. As DNA, the CDR3 is TGTGCCGGGCGCGGGGCAAACAATGAGCAGTACTTC.

The chain combines TRBV7-8 with TRBJ1-4; unclear D gene. CDR1 is SGHVS and CDR2 is FQNEAQ in the germline V gene. V dropped 5 bases and J dropped 3 bases, with 16 bases sitting between them. This CDR3 region has 16 residues. CDR3 sequence: CASSTNRQLANEKLFF. DNA of the CDR3: TGTGCCAGCAGCACCAATCGCCAACTAGCTAATGAAAAACTGTTTTTT.

In this sample, this clonotype turned up many times. This chain connects TRBV2 to TRBJ1-3; D gene ambiguous. Germline CDR1 SNHLY, CDR2 FYNNEI. V lost 7 bases, J lost 0 bases, and 10 bases lay in between. The CDR3 is 14 residues long. The CDR3 region has the DNA TGTGCCAGCACCCCAACCCTCTCTGGAAACACCATATATTTT. It translates to CASTPTLSGNTIYF.

There are a few counts of this clonotype. The chain uses TRBV2 and TRBJ1-2; no definite D call. Germline V gene lookup returns CDR1 SNHLY and CDR2 FYNNEI. The CDR3 is 12 residues long. Trimming removed 6 bases from V and 8 bases from J, with 13 bases in between. The CDR3 region is CASSLLPQGYTF. CDR3 DNA sequence: TGTGCCAGCAGCTTATTACCCCAAGGCTACACCTTC. Together with reference TRBV2 and TRBJ1-2, the CDR3 gives the full variable domain: EPEVTQTPSHQVTQMGQEVILRCVPISNHLYFYWYRQILGQKVEFLVSFYNNEISEKSEIFDDQFSVERPDGSNFTLKIRSTKLEDSAMYFCASSLLPQGYTFGSGTRLTVV.

In its sample, this clonotype was seen many times. V and J are TRBV11-1 and TRBJ2-1; TRBD2 matches at 12 bases. J lost 5 bases, V lost 4 bases, and 3 bases had no gene match. Germline CDR1 and CDR2: SGHAT and FQDESV (reference sequence). The CDR3 consists of 15 residues. The CDR3 protein is CASSSTSGSNNEQFF. Here the CDR3 DNA reads TGTGCCAGCAGCTCGACTAGCGGGAGTAACAATGAGCAGTTCTTC.

In this sample, this clonotype turned up many times. The V gene is TRBV28, the J gene TRBJ1-2; D uncertain. The germline V and J ends were trimmed by 5 bases and 2 bases, with 12 bases remaining between them. CDR1 and CDR2 (germline): MDHEN, SYDVKM. The CDR3 consists of 14 residues. The CDR3 protein is CASSPASGNYGYTF. In DNA, the CDR3 is TGTGCCAGCAGTCCTGCCAGCGGCAACTATGGCTACACCTTC.

This chain links TRBV4-2 with TRBJ2-5; either TRBD1 or TRBD2 may fit D (7 bases each). CDR3 length: 15 amino acids. Germline values: CDR1 LGHNA, CDR2 YNFKEQ. Trimming left V 2 bases short and J 2 bases short, with 12 bases between. Here the CDR3 reads CASSQQRDRQETQYF. The DNA of the CDR3 is TGTGCCAGCAGCCAACAGCGGGACAGACAAGAGACCCAGTACTTC.

This clonotype came up many times. This sequence joins TRBV20-1 and TRBJ2-3; D ambiguous. The germline V gene encodes CDR1 DFQATT and CDR2 SNEGSKA (reference sequence). CDR3 length equals 14 residues. Trimming pared 2 bases from V and 0 bases from J, leaving 9 bases between. CDR3 DNA: TGCAGTGCTAGAAAAGGGCCTAGCACAGATACGCAGTATTTT. It yields the protein CSARKGPSTDTQYF.